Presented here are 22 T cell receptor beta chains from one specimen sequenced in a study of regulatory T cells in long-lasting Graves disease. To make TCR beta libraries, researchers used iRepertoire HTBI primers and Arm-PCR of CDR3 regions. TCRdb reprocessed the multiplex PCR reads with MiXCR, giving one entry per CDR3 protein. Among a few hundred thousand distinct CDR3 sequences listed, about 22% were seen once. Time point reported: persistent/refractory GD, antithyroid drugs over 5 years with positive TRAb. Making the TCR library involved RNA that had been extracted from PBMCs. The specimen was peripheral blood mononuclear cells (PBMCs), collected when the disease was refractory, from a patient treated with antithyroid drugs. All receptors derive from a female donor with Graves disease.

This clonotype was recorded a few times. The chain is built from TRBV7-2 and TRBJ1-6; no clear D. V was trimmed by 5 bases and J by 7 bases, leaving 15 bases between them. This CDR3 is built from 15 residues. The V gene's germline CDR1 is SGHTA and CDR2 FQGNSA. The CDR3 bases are TGTGCCAGCAGCATCCTTGATGTTGGGAATTCACCCCTCCACTTT. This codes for CASSILDVGNSPLHF.

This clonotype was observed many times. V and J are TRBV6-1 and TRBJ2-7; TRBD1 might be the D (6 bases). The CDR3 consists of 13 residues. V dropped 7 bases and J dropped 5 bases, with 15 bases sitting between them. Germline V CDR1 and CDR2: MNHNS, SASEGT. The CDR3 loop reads CASNLPGDNEQYF. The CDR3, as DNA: TGTGCCAGCAATTTGCCAGGGGACAACGAGCAGTACTTC.

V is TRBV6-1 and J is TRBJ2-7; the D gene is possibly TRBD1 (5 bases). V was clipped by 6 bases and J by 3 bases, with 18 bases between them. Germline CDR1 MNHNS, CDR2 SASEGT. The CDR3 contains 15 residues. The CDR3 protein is CASRRDRREDYEQYF. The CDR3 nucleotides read TGTGCCAGCAGGCGAGACAGAAGAGAGGACTACGAGCAGTACTTC.

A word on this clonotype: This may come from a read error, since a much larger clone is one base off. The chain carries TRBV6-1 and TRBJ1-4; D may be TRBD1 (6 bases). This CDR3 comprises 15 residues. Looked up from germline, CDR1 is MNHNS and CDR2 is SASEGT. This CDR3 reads CASSSRGGGNEKLSF. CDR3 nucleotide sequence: TGTGCCAGCAGCAGCAGGGGAGGGGGTAATGAAAAACTGTCTTTT.

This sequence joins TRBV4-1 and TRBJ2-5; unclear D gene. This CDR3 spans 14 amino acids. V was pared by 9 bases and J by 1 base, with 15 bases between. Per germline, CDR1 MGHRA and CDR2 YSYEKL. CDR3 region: CASAPQQIQETQYF. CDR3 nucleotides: TGCGCCAGTGCCCCTCAGCAGATCCAAGAGACCCAGTACTTC.

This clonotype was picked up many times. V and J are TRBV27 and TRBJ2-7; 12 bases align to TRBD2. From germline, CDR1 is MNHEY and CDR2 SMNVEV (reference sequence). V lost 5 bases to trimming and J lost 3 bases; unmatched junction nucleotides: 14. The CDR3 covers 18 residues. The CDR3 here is CASSPLAGLAGQLYEQYF. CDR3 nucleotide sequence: TGTGCCAGCAGTCCGCTTGCAGGACTAGCGGGGCAACTCTACGAGCAGTACTTC.

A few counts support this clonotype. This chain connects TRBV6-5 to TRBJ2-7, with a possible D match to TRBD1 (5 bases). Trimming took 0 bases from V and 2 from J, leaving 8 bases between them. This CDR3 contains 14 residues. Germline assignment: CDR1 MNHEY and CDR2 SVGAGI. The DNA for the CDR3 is TGTGCCAGCAGTTACTCAGGGGTAGCCTACGAGCAGTACTTC. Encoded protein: CASSYSGVAYEQYF.

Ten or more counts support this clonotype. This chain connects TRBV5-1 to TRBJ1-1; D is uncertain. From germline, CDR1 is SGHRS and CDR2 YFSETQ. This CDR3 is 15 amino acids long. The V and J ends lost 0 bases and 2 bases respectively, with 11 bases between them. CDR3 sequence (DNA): TGCGCCAGCAGCTTGGTACCCGGTCCCAACACTGAAGCTTTCTTT. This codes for CASSLVPGPNTEAFF.

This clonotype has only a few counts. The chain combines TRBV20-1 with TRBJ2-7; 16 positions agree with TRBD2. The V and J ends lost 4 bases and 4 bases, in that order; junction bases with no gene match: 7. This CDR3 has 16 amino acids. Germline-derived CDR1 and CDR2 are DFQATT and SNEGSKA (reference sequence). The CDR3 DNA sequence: TGCAGTGCTAAAACGGGGACTAGCGGGAGGGCATACGAGCAGTACTTC. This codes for CSAKTGTSGRAYEQYF.

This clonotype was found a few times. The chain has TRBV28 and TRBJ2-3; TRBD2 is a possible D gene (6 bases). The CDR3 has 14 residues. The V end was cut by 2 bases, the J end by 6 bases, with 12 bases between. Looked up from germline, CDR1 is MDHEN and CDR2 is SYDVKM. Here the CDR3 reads CASSLSTSRDTQYF. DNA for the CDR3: TGTGCCAGCAGTTTAAGTACTAGCCGGGATACGCAGTATTTT.

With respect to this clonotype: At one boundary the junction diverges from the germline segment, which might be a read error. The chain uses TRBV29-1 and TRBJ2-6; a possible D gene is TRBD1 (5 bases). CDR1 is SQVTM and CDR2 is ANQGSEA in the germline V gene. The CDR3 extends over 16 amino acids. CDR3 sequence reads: CSVEVARPTGANALTF. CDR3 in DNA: TGCAGCGTTGAGGTGGCAAGGCCGACTGGGGCCAACGCCCTGACTTTC.

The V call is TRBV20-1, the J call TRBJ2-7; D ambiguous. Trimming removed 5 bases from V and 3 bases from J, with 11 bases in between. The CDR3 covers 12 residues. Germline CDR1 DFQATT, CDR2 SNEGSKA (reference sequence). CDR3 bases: TGCAGTGCTGCCGGAGCTTACTACGAGCAGTACTTC. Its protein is CSAAGAYYEQYF.

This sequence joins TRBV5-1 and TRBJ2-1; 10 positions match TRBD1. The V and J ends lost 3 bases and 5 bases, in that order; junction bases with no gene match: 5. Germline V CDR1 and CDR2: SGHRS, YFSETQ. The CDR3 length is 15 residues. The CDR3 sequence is CASSSDRGLDNEQFF. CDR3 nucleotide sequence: TGCGCCAGCAGCTCCGACAGGGGGCTGGACAATGAGCAGTTCTTC. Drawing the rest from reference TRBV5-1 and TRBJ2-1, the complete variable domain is KAGVTQTPRYLIKTRGQQVTLSCSPISGHRSVSWYQQTPGQGLQFLFEYFSETQRNKGNFPGRFSGRQFSNSRSEMNVSTLELGDSALYLCASSSDRGLDNEQFFGPGTRLTVL.

The CDR3 DNA reads TGTGCCAGCAGCCGGGAGGGTTACCCCAATCAGCCCCAGCATTTT. Translating gives CASSREGYPNQPQHF. The genes are TRBV3-2 and TRBJ1-5. TRBV3-2 is flagged as a pseudogene. The CDR3 is 15 residues long.

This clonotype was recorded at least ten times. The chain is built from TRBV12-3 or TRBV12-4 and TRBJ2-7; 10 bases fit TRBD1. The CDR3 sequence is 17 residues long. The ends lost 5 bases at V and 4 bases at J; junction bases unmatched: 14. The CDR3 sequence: CASSVIPGQGMSYEQYF. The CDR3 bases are TGTGCCAGCAGTGTAATACCGGGACAGGGGATGTCGTACGAGCAGTACTTC.

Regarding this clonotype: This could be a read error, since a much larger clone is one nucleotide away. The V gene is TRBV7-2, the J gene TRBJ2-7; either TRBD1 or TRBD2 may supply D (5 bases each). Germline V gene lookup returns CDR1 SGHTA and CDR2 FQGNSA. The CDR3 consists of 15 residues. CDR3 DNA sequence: TGTGCCAACAGCCCCGACCCGGGACCTACCTACGAGCAGTACTTC. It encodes CANSPDPGPTYEQYF.

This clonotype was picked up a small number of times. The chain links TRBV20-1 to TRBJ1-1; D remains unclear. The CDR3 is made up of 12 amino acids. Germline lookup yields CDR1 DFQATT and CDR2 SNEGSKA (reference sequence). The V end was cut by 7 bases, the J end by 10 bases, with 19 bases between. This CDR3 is CSVNGRERSAFF. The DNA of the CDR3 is TGCAGTGTTAATGGACGGGAGAGGTCAGCTTTCTTT.

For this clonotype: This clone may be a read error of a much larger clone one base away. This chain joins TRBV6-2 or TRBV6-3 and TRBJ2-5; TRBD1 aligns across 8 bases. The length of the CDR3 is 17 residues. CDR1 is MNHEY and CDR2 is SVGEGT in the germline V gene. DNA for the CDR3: TGTGCCGGCAGGTCCGGGACAGGTTTTCATTTGGGGGAGACCCAGTACTTC. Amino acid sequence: CAGRSGTGFHLGETQYF.

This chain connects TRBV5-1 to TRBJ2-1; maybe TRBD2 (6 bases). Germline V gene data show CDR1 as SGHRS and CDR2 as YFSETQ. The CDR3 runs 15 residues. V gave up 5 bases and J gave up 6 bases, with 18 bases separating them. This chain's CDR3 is CASSSRVTSVNEQFF. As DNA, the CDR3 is TGCGCCAGCAGTTCCCGGGTGACTAGTGTCAATGAGCAGTTCTTC.

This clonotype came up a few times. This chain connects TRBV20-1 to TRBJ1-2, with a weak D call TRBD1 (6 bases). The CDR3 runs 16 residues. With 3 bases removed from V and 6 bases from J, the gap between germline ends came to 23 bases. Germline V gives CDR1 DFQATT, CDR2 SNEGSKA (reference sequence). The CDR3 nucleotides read TGCAGTGCTAGGGCACAGGGATACATCCTCATCCATGGCTACACCTTC. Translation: CSARAQGYILIHGYTF.

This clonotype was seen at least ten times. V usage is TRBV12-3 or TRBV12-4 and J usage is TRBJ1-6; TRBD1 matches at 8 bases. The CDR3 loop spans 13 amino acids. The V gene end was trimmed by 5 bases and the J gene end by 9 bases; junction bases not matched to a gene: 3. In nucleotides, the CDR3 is TGTGCCAGCAGTCCCGGGACAGGTTCACCCCTCCACTTT. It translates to CASSPGTGSPLHF.

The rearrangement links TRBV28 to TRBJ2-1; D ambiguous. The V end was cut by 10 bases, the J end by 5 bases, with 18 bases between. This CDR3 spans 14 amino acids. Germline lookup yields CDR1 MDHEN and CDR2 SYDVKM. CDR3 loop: CATRDTRMNNEQFF. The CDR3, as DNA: TGTGCCACCCGCGACACCCGAATGAACAATGAGCAGTTCTTC.